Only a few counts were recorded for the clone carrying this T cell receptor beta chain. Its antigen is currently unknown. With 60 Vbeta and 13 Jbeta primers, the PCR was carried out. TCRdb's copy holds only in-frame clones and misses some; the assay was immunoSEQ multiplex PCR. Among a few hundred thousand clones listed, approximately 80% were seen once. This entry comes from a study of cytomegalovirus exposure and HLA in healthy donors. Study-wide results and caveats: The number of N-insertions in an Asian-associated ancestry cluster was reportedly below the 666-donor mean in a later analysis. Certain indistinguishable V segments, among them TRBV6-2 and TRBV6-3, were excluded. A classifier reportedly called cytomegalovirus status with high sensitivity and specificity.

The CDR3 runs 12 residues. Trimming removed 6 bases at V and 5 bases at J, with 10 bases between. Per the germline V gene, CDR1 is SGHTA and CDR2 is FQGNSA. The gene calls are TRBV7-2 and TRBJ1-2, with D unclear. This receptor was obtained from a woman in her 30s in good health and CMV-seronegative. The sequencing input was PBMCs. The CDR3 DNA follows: TGTGCCAGCAGTCCATCCCGGTATGGCTACACCTTC. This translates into CASSPSRYGYTF.